This paragraph reports one T cell receptor beta chain. In the original workflow: Reference gene primers were amplified, and this amplification served to estimate nucleated cell counts. Clones were sequenced by immunoSEQ multiplex PCR, and TCRdb holds only the in-frame ones, with some missing. D and trimming come from the DNA, and the V and J calls and clone size come from that table. The data show around 130,000 clones, with 70% to 80% seen just once and about 10% held by the top ten. The data are from a study of blood T cell repertoires in COVID-19. Study as a whole: Sites in the United States, Italy and Spain provided acute and convalescent COVID-19 samples. T cells, B-cell-depleted T cells, or PBMCs supplied cDNA or gDNA.

V gave up 7 bases and J gave up 3 bases, with 18 bases separating them. This CDR3 is 15 amino acids long. Per the germline V gene, CDR1 is LNHDA and CDR2 is SQIVND (reference sequence). Sequenced sample: peripheral blood. This chain links TRBV19 with TRBJ1-2; no reliable D call. This sequence originates from a human donor in a cohort sampled during active COVID-19. Here the CDR3 DNA reads TGTGCCAGTATTGGGTCCCGACACGGGGACTATGGCTACACCTTC. The encoded protein is CASIGSRHGDYGYTF.